This entry features one TCR beta chain sequence. Its antigen is unknown. V lost 8 bases and J 0 bases, leaving 14 bases between the germline ends. The germline V gene has CDR1 MNHEY and CDR2 SMNVEV (reference sequence). The CDR3 runs 15 residues. This sample was included in a study of T cells after yellow fever vaccination. TCR cDNA, made by 5'RACE template switching, carried an added universal primer site and UMIs. Using its own MiXCR run on the 5' RACE reads, TCRdb lists one record per CDR3 protein. Counted here are some 240,000 distinct CDR3 sequences, about 3.9% occurring once; the ten biggest clones make up around 20%. General observations from the study: In post-booster samples, most primary-vaccination clones reappeared (approximately 95% CD4, approximately 91% CD8). Repertoires obtained by FACS sorting could include abundant clonotypes that entered as contaminants from the bulk population.

V gene TRBV27 combines with J gene TRBJ1-3; weak D call: TRBD1 (5 bases). This receptor was identified in a man younger than 35 who received the YFV17D yellow fever vaccine. This sample comprised PBMCs, obtained 15 days after the yellow fever booster vaccination. CDR3 amino acids: CASSRDGDSGNTIYF. CDR3 in DNA: TGTGCCAGCTCGAGGGACGGAGACTCTGGAAACACCATATATTTT.